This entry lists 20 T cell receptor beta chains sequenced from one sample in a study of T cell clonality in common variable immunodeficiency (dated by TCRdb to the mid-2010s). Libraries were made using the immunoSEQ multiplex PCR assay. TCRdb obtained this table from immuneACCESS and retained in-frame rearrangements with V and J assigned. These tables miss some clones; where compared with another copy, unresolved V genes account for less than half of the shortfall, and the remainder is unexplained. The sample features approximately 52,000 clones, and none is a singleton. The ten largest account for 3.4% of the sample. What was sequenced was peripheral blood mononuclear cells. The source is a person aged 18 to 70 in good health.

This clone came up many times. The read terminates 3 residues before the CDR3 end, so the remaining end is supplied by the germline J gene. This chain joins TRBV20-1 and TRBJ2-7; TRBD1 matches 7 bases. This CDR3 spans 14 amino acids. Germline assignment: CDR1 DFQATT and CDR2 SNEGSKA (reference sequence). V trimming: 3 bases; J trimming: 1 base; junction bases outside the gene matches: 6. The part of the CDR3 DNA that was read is TGCAGTGCTAGCCTCGACAGGGAATCCTACGAG. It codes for CSASLDRESYE. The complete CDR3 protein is CSASLDRESYEQYF.

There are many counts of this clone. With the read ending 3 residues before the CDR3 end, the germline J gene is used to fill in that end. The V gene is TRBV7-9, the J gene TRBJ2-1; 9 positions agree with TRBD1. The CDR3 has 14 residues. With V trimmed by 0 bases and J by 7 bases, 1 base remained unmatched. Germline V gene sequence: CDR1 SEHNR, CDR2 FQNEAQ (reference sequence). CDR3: CASSLAGTGNEQFF. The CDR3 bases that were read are TGTGCCAGCAGCTTAGCTGGGACAGGGAATGAG.

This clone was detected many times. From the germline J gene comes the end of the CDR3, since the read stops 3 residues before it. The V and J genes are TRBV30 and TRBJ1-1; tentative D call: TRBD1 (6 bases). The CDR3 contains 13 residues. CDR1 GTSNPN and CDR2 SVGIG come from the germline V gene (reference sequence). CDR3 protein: CAWSVLPGVGAFF. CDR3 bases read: TGTGCCTGGAGTGTACTTCCAGGGGTTGGA.

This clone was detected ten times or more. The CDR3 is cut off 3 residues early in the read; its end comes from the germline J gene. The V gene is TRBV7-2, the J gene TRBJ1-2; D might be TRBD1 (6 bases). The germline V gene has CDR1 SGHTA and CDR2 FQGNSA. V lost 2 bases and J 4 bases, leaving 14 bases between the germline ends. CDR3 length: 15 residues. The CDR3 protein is CASSLSQGRAYGYTF. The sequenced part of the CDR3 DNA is TGTGCCAGCAGCTTATCGCAGGGGCGCGCCTATGGC.

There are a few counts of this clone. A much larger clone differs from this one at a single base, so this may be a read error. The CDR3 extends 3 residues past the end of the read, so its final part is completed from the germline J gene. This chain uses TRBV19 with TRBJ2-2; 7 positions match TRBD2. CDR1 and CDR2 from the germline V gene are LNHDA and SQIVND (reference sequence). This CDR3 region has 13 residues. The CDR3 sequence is CASTANGGKKLFF. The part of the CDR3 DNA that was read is TGTGCCAGTACTGCCAACGGGGGGAAAAAG.

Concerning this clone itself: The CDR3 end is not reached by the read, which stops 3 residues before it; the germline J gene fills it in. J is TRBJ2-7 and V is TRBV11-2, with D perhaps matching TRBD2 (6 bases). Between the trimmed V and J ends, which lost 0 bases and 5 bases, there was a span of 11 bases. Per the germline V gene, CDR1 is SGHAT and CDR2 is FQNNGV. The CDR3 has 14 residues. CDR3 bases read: TGTGCCAGCAGCTTAGAGCGCGGGGTTCACGAG. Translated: CASSLERGVHE. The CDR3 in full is CASSLERGVHEQYF.

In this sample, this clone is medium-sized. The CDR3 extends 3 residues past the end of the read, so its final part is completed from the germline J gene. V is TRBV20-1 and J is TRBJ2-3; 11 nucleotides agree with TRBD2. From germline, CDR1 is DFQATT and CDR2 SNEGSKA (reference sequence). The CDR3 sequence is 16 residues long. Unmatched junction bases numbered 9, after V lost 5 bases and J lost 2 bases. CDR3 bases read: TGCAGTGCTCCTGCCACGACTAGCGGGACCACAGATACG. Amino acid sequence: CSAPATTSGTTDT. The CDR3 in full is CSAPATTSGTTDTQYF.

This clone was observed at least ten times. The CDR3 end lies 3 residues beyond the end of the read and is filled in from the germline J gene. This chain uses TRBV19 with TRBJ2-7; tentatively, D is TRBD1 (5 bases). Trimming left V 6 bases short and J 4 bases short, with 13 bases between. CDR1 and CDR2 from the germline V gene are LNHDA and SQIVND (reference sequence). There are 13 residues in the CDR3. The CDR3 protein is CASSRQNSYEQYF. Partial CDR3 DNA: TGTGCCAGTAGCCGACAGAATTCTTACGAG.

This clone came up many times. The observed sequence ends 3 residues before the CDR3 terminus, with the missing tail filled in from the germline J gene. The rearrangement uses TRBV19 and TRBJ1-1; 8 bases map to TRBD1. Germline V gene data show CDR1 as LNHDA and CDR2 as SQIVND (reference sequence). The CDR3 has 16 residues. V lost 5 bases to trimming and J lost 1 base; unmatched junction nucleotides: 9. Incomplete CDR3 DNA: TGTGCCAGTAGTGGATTACAGGGGGGATCGAACACTGAA. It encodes CASSGLQGGSNTE. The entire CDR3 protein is CASSGLQGGSNTEAFF. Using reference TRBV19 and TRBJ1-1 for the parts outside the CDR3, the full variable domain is DGGITQSPKYLFRKEGQNVTLSCEQNLNHDAMYWYRQDPGQGLRLIYYSQIVNDFQKGDIAEGYSVSREKKESFPLTVTSAQKNPTAFYLCASSGLQGGSNTEAFFGQGTRLTVV.

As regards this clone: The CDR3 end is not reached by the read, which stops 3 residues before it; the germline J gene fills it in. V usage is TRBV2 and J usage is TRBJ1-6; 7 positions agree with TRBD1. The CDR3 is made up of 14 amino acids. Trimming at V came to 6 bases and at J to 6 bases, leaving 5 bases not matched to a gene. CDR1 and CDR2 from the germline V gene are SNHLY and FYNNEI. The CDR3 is CASRRQGGNSPLHF. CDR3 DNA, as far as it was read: TGTGCCAGCAGGAGACAGGGAGGTAATTCACCC.

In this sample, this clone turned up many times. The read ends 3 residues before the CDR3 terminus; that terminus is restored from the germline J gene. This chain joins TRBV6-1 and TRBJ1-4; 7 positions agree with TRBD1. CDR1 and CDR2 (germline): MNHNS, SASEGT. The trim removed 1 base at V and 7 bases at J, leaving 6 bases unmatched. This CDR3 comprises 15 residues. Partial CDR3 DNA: TGTGCCAGCAGTGAAGAACGACAGGGCCGTGAAAAA. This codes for CASSEERQGREK. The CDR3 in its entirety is CASSEERQGREKLFF.

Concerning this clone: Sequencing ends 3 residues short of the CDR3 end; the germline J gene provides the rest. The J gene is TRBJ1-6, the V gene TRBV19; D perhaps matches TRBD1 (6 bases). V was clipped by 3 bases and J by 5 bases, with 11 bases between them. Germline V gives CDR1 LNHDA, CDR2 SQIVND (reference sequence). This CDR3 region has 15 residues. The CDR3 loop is CASSIKGQNNSPLHF. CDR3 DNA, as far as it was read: TGTGCCAGTAGTATCAAAGGACAGAATAATTCACCC.

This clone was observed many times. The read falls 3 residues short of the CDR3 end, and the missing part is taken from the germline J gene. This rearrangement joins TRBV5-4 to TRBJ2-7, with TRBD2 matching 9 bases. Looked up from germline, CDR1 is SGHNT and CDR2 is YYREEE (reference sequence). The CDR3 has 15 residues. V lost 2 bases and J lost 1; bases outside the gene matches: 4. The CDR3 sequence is CASSFQREASYEQYF. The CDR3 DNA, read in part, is TGTGCCAGCAGCTTCCAGCGGGAGGCATCCTACGAG.

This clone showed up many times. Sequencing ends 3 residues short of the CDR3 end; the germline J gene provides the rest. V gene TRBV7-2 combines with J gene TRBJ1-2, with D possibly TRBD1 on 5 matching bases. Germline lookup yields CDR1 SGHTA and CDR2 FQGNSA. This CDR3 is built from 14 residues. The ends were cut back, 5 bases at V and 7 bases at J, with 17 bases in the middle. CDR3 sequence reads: CASSQPGGSGGYTF. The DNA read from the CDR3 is TGTGCCAGCAGCCAGCCGGGGGGGTCGGGTGGC.

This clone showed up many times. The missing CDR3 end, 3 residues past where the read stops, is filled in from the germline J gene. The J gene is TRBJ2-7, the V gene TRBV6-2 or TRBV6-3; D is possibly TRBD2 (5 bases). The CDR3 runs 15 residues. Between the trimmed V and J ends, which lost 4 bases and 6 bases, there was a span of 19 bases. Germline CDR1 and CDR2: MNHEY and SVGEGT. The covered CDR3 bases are TGTGCCAGCAGTTCGACCGGTCTTCACCGGGGCGAG. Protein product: CASSSTGLHRGE. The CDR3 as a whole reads CASSSTGLHRGEQYF.

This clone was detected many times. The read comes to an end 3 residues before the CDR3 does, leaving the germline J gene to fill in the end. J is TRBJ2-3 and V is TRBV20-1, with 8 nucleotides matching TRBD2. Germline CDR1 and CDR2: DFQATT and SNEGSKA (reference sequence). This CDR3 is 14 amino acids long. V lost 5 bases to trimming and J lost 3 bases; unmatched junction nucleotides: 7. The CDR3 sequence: CSALSTSATDTQYF. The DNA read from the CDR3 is TGCAGTGCTTTGTCGACTAGCGCGACAGATACG.

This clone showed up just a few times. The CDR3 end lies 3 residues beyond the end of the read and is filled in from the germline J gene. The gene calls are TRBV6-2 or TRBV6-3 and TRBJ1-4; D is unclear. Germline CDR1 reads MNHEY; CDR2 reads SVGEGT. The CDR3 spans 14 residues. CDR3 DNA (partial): TGTGCCAGCAGTTACAGCTTCTATAATTCACCA. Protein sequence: CASSYSFYNSP. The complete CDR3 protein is CASSYSFYNSPLFF.

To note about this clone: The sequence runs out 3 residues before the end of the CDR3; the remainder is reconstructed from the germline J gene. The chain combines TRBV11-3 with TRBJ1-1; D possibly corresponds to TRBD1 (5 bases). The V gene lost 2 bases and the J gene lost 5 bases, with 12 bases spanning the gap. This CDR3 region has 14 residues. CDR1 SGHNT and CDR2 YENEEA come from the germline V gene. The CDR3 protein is CASSLFAGKTEAFF. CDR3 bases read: TGTGCCAGCAGCTTATTTGCAGGGAAGACTGAA.

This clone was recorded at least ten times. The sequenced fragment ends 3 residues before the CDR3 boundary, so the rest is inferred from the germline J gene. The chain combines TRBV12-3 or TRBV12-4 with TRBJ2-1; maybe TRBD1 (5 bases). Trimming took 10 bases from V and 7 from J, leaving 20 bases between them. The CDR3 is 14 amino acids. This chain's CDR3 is CATLGQGGFNEQFF. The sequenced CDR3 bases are TGTGCCACCTTGGGGCAGGGCGGATTTAATGAG.

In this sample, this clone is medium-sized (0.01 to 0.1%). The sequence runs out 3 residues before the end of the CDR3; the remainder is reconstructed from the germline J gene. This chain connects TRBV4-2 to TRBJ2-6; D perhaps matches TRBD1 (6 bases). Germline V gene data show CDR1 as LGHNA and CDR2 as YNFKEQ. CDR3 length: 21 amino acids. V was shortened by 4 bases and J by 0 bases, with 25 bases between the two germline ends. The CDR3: CASSLWKGQWKDGSGANVLTF. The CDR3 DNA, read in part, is TGTGCCAGCAGCCTATGGAAAGGACAGTGGAAGGATGGCTCTGGGGCCAACGTC.